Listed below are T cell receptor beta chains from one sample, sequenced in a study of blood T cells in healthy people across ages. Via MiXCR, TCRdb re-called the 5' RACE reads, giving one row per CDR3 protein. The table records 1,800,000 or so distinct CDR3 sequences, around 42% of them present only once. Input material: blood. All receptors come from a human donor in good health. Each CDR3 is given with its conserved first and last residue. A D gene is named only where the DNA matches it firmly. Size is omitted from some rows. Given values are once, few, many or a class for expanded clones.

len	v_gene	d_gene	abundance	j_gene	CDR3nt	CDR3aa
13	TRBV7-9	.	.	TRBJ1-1	TGTGCCAGCACCACCCGGGAGAACACTGAAGCTTTCTTT	CASTTRENTEAFF
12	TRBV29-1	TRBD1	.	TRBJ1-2	TGCAGCCCTCGGACAGGCCCCCATGGCTACACCTTC	CSPRTGPHGYTF
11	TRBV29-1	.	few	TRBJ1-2	TGCAGCGTTGTCTCTGACTATGGCTACACCTTC	CSVVSDYGYTF
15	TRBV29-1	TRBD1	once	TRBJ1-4	TGCAGCGTTGGAAGCACAGGGGGCCTCAATGAAAAACTGTTTTTT	CSVGSTGGLNEKLFF
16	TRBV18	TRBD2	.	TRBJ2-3	TGTGCCAGCTCACCACGAGCGGGGGAACGGACAGATACGCAGTATTTT	CASSPRAGERTDTQYF
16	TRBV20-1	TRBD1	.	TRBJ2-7	TGCAGTGCTAGAGATCTTGGGACAGCGGTAACCTACGAGCAGTACTTC	CSARDLGTAVTYEQYF
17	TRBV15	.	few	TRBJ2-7	TGTGCCACCAGCCGTAGACGGACGGGGAAAGGAATCTACGAGCAGTACTTC	CATSRRRTGKGIYEQYF
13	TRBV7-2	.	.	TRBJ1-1	TGTGCCAGCAGCTCCGGGTTCGGCACTGAAGCTTTCTTT	CASSSGFGTEAFF
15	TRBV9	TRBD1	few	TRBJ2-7	TGTGCCAGCAGCGTAGGGGCAGGGGGCACCTACGAGCAGTACTTC	CASSVGAGGTYEQYF
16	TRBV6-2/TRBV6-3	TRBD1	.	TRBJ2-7	TGTGCCAGCAGTTATGGCCGGACAGGGTTTTTCGGCGAGCAGTACTTC	CASSYGRTGFFGEQYF
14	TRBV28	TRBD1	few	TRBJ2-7	TGTGCCAGCAGTTTTCCAGACAGGGACTACGAGCAGTACTTC	CASSFPDRDYEQYF
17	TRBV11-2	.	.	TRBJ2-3	TGTGCCAGCAGCTTTTGGGGGACTCAAAGTTCCGCAGATACGCAGTATTTT	CASSFWGTQSSADTQYF
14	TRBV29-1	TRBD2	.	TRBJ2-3	TGCAGCGTCTCGACGAGCGGGGGTGGTGATACGCAGTATTTT	CSVSTSGGGDTQYF
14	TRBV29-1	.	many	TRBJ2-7	TGCAGCGTTGTAGGGGCGCCCCCGATCTACGAGCAGTACTTC	CSVVGAPPIYEQYF
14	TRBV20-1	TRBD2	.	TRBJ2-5	TGCAGTGCTAGGGGACTAGTAACGGGAGAGACCCAGTACTTC	CSARGLVTGETQYF
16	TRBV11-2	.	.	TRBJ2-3	TGTGCCAGCAGCTTAGCGTGGGGGCGTGATTCAGATACGCAGTATTTT	CASSLAWGRDSDTQYF
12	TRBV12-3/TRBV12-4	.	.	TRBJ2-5	TGTGCCAGCAGGGAGGGTTCTCGTGAGCAGTACTTC	CASREGSREQYF
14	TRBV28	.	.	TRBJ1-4	TGTGCCAGCAGTTTACCCCGACCGAATGAAAAACTGTTTTTT	CASSLPRPNEKLFF
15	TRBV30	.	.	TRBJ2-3	TGTGCCTGGAGTCGACTTTTGGGGGGCACAGATACGCAGTGTTTT	CAWSRLLGGTDTQCF
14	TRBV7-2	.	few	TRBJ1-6	TGTGCCAGCAGCTCCGGTCCCTTTAATTCACCCCTCCACTTT	CASSSGPFNSPLHF
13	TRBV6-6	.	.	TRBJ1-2	TGTGCCAGCAGCTACACAGGGTACGATGGCTACACCTTC	CASSYTGYDGYTF
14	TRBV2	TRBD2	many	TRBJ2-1	TGTGCCAGTCTTAGCGGGGGAGGGAGGAATGAGCAGTTCTTC	CASLSGGGRNEQFF
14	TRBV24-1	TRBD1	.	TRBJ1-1	TGTGCCACCAGTGATCTCAGGGGGCAGACTGAAGCTTTCTTT	CATSDLRGQTEAFF
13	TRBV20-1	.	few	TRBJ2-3	TGCAGTGCTCCCCTGTCCCCCACAGATACGCAGTATTTT	CSAPLSPTDTQYF
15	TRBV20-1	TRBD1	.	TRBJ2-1	TGCAGTGCTAGAGGGGGAGGACAGGGAACCGATGAGCAGTTCTTC	CSARGGGQGTDEQFF
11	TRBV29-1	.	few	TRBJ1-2	TGCAGCGTAAGAAGTGCCTATGGCTACACCTTC	CSVRSAYGYTF
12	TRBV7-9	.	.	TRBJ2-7	TGTGCCAGCAGCCCCTGGTGGGGCGAGCAGTACTTC	CASSPWWGEQYF
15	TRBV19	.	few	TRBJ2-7	TGTGCCAGTAGTGTGACTATAGCGGCAACCTACGAGCAGTACTTC	CASSVTIAATYEQYF
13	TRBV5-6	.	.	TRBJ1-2	TGTGCCAGCAGCTTGATCAGTTTTCCCGGCTACACCTTC	CASSLISFPGYTF
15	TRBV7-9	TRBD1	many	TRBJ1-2	TGTGCCAGCAGCTTCACACTTCAGGGGGCGCTTAGCTACACCTTC	CASSFTLQGALSYTF
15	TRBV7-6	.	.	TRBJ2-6	TGTGTCAGCAGCTTACTGCTCTCTGGGGCCAACGTCCTGACTTTC	CVSSLLLSGANVLTF
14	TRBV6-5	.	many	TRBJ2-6	TGTGCCAGCAGTTGGGGGCAGGGGGCCAACGTCCTGACTTTC	CASSWGQGANVLTF
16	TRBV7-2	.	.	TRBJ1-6	TGTGCCAGCAGCTTAGCGCTGTCCAGACCTAATTCCCCCCTCCACTTT	CASSLALSRPNSPLHF
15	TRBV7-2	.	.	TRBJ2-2	TGTGCCAGCAGCTTAGACCTCCGACTAAGCGGGGAGCTGTTTTTT	CASSLDLRLSGELFF
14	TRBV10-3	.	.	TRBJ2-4	TGTGCCATCAAGCCCCGGGACACCAACAATGAGCAGTACTTC	CAIKPRDTNNEQYF
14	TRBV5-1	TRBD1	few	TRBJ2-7	TGCGCCAGCAGCCTCCGGGACAGCGTGTACGAGCAGTACTTC	CASSLRDSVYEQYF
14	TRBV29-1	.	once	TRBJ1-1	TGCAGCGTTGAACGGGTGCATTCGAACACTGAAGCTTTCTTT	CSVERVHSNTEAFF
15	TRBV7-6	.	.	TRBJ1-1	TGTGCCAGCAGCTTGAGTGGGGGGATGAACACTGAAGCTTTCTTT	CASSLSGGMNTEAFF
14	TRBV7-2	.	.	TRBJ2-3	TGTGCCAGCAGCTTGGGCTCATTGGTAGATACGCAGTATTTT	CASSLGSLVDTQYF